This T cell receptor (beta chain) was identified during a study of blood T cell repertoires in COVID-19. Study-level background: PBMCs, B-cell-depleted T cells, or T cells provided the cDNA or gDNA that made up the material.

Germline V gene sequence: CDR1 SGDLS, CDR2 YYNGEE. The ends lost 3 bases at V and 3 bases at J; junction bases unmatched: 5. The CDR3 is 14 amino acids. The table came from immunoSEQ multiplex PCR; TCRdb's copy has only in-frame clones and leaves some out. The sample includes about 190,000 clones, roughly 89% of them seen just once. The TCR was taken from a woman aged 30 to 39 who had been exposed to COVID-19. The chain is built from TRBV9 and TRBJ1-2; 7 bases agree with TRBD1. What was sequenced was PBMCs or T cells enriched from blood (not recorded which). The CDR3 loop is CASSGRRGDYGYTF. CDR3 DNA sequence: TGTGCCAGCAGCGGACGCAGGGGGGACTATGGCTACACCTTC.